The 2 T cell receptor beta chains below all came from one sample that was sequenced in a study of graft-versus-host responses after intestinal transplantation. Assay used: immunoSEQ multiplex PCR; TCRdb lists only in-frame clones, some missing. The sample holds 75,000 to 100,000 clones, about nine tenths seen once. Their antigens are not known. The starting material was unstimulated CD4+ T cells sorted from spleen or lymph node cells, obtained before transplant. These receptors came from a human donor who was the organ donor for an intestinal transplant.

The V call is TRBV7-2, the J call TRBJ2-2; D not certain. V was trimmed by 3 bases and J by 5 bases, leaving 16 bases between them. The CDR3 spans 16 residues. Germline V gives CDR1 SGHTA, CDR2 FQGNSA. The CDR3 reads CASSFPTGSGTGELFF. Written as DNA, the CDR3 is TGTGCCAGCAGCTTCCCCACCGGGTCCGGGACCGGGGAGCTGTTTTTT. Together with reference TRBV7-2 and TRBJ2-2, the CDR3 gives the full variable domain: GAGVSQSPSNKVTEKGKDVELRCDPISGHTALYWYRQSLGQGLEFLIYFQGNSAPDKSGLPSDRFSAERTGGSVSTLTIQRTQQEDSAVYLCASSFPTGSGTGELFFGEGSRLTVL.

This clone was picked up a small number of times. The CDR3 loop is CASGQATNYGYTF. The CDR3 DNA follows: TGTGCGTCGGGACAGGCGACAAACTATGGCTACACCTTC. The chain is built from TRBV19 and TRBJ1-2, with 8 bases aligning to TRBD1. The CDR3 has 13 residues. The germline V gene encodes CDR1 LNHDA and CDR2 SQIVND (reference sequence). Full variable domain (outside the CDR3, taken from reference TRBV19 and TRBJ1-2): DGGITQSPKYLFRKEGQNVTLSCEQNLNHDAMYWYRQDPGQGLRLIYYSQIVNDFQKGDIAEGYSVSREKKESFPLTVTSAQKNPTAFYLCASGQATNYGYTFGSGTRLTVV.